These 13 T cell receptor beta chains originate from one sample sequenced in a study of cytomegalovirus exposure and HLA in healthy donors. Profiled with immunoSEQ multiplex PCR; TCRdb holds only in-frame clones, not every one. The sample carries some 120,000 clones, more than 70% recorded once. The sequencing input was PBMCs. These receptors were collected from a woman aged 25 to 39 in good health and CMV-seronegative.

This clone has only a few counts. Within the sample, other DNA sequences also encode this same CDR3. V gene TRBV9 combines with J gene TRBJ1-1, with 8 bases fitting TRBD1. V was pared by 4 bases and J by 1 base, with 6 bases of the junction left unmatched. CDR3 length equals 15 residues. Germline V lookup: CDR1 SGDLS, CDR2 YYNGEE. CDR3 sequence reads: CASSPFGQGNTEAFF. The DNA for the CDR3 is TGTGCCAGCAGCCCGTTCGGACAGGGGAACACTGAAGCTTTCTTT.

V gene TRBV19 combines with J gene TRBJ2-2; 7 bases are a match to TRBD1. The CDR3 has 15 residues. Germline-derived CDR1 and CDR2 are LNHDA and SQIVND (reference sequence). J gave up 4 bases and V 4 bases, and 6 bases lay outside the gene matches. The CDR3 sequence: CASSTSRQGTGELFF. The CDR3, as DNA: TGTGCCAGTAGTACGAGTAGACAGGGCACCGGGGAGCTGTTTTTT.

The chain employs TRBV2 and TRBJ1-4; D unclear. V was clipped by 3 bases and J by 7 bases, with 12 bases between them. The germline gives CDR1 SNHLY, CDR2 FYNNEI. The CDR3 runs to 14 residues. CDR3 nucleotides: TGTGCCAGCAGTGAGCGAGGGATGGGTGAAAAACTGTTTTTT. It specifies CASSERGMGEKLFF.

The chain has TRBV19 and TRBJ2-1, with TRBD2 identical over 8 bases. V shed 3 bases, J shed 6 bases, and the junction held 4 bases outside the gene matches. The CDR3 covers 14 residues. Germline values: CDR1 LNHDA, CDR2 SQIVND (reference sequence). CDR3 DNA sequence: TGTGCCAGTAGTATGGCGGGGGGCGCCAATGAGCAGTTCTTC. Its protein product is CASSMAGGANEQFF.

The chain's CDR3 is CAISLTNQDRETTF. CDR3 sequence (DNA): TGTGCCATCAGCCTAACAAATCAGGACAGGGAAACCACCTTC. The chain carries TRBV10-3 and TRBJ1-2, with 8 nucleotides matching TRBD1. CDR1 and CDR2 (germline): ENHRY, SYGVKD. CDR3 length equals 14 residues. V was pared by 6 bases and J by 13 bases, with 16 bases of the junction left unmatched.

The genes are TRBV28 and TRBJ2-7, with TRBD1 matching over 7 bases. Germline trimming cut 4 bases from V and 3 bases from J; bases unmatched to any gene: 9. Germline CDR1 and CDR2: MDHEN and SYDVKM. CDR3 length equals 15 residues. CDR3 bases: TGTGCCAGCAGTTCCTCGACAGGGACCCACTACGAGCAGTACTTC. It encodes CASSSSTGTHYEQYF.

The chain's CDR3 is CASSLTSGGAYEQYF. CDR3 bases: TGTGCCAGCAGTTTAACTAGCGGCGGGGCCTACGAGCAGTACTTC. The chain couples TRBV6-5 to TRBJ2-7, with 8 bases lining up with TRBD2. The V gene end was trimmed by 4 bases and the J gene end by 2 bases; junction bases not matched to a gene: 7. This CDR3 spans 15 amino acids. Germline V gene data show CDR1 as MNHEY and CDR2 as SVGAGI.

This clone was detected a few times. V and J are TRBV30 and TRBJ1-5, with D perhaps TRBD1 (6 bases). Germline CDR1 GTSNPN, CDR2 SVGIG (reference sequence). The CDR3 has 12 residues. The V end was cut by 5 bases, the J end by 1 base, with 6 bases between. CDR3 residues: CAWGGSNQPQHF. In DNA, the CDR3 is TGTGCCTGGGGGGGCAGCAATCAGCCCCAGCATTTT.

In its sample, this clone was seen a few times. V is TRBV18 and J is TRBJ2-5; D gene uncertain. The germline CDR1 and CDR2 sequences are KGHSH and LQKENI. The CDR3 is made up of 15 amino acids. Trimming cost V 0 bases and J 10 bases, with 18 bases left between them. CDR3 region: CASSPPGQNKTIQYF. The CDR3 DNA is TGTGCCAGCTCACCACCGGGTCAGAACAAAACTATCCAGTACTTC.

This sequence joins TRBV5-8 and TRBJ1-1; weak D call: TRBD1 (5 bases). The germline V gene has CDR1 SGHTS and CDR2 YDEGEE. The CDR3 length is 15 residues. V dropped 5 bases and J dropped 6 bases, with 20 bases sitting between them. For the CDR3, the DNA is TGTGCCAGCAGTGGGGGGTGGTCTAGGTGGGCTGAAGCTTTCTTT. Protein product: CASSGGWSRWAEAFF.

The chain is built from TRBV10-1 and TRBJ2-2; perhaps TRBD2 as D (5 bases). V shed 0 bases and J shed 2 bases, with 10 bases lying between them. The germline V gene encodes CDR1 WNHNN and CDR2 SYGVQD (reference sequence). This CDR3 spans 16 amino acids. The CDR3 reads CASSESRGINTGELFF. CDR3 DNA sequence: TGCGCCAGCAGTGAGTCGAGAGGGATTAACACCGGGGAGCTGTTTTTT.

The rearrangement joins TRBV5-1 to TRBJ2-1, with 8 bases matching TRBD2. This CDR3 has 15 residues. The J segment lost 2 bases and the V segment lost 2 bases, leaving 3 bases of the junction unmatched. Germline V gene lookup returns CDR1 SGHRS and CDR2 YFSETQ. CDR3 nucleotide sequence: TGCGCCAGCAGCTTCTTAGCGGGGACCTACAATGAGCAGTTCTTC. Amino acid sequence: CASSFLAGTYNEQFF.

The rearrangement links TRBV5-1 to TRBJ1-2; 7 bases are shared with TRBD1. Per germline, CDR1 SGHRS and CDR2 YFSETQ. Trimming removed 2 bases from V and 1 base from J; junction bases left unmatched: 5. CDR3 length: 15 amino acids. This chain's CDR3 is CASSFDRVINYGYTF. DNA for the CDR3: TGCGCCAGCAGCTTTGACAGGGTGATTAACTATGGCTACACCTTC.